The clone carrying this TCR beta chain was found many times. As yet, its antigen is unknown. The sample is drawn from a study of lung T cells in sarcoidosis with Löfgren's syndrome. Study-level points and caveats: Multiple Löfgren's syndrome patients reportedly shared TRAV12-1 and TRBV2 CDR3 motifs. TRBV2 was the preferred pairing partner of TRAV12-1, with similar CDR3s. The most expanded V genes in Löfgren's patients were reportedly TRAV12-1 and TRBV2.

V was clipped by 3 bases and J by 0 bases, with 7 bases between them. CDR3 length equals 14 residues. Germline CDR1 and CDR2: KGHSH and LQKENI. MiXCR, run by TCRdb on the reads, gives a single entry per CDR3 protein. The data hold 15,000 to 20,000 distinct CDR3 sequences, with about 22% observed a single time. This receptor was identified in a human donor with sarcoidosis (Löfgren's syndrome or another form), or a control subject (not recorded which). Specimen: CD4+ T cells from PBMCs. The rearrangement joins TRBV18 to TRBJ2-3; D remains ambiguous. The CDR3 spells CASSPGSSTDTQYF. Written as DNA, the CDR3 is TGTGCCAGCTCACCCGGTTCTAGCACAGATACGCAGTATTTT.